Each of the 12 T cell receptor beta chains below was sequenced from the same sample in a study of CD8+ T cells in alopecia areata. Treatment indicated: oral pan-JAK inhibitor, 5-10 mg twice daily. Extracted RNA was reverse transcribed, and the resulting cDNA served as sequencing template. Assay: immunoSEQ multiplex PCR; the TCRdb copy retains only in-frame clones and omits some. This table has about 110,000 clones, around three fifths appearing once. The sample consisted of CD4+ T cells sorted from blood, taken at week 24, from a patient treated with tofacitinib. The receptors stem from a human donor with alopecia areata.

The chain employs TRBV7-2 and TRBJ2-2; 8 bases agree with TRBD2. The CDR3 is made up of 15 amino acids. V lost 5 bases and J lost 3; bases outside the gene matches: 5. The germline CDR1 and CDR2 sequences are SGHTA and FQGNSA. CDR3: CASSDSGADTGELFF. The CDR3, as DNA: TGTGCCAGCAGCGATAGCGGGGCCGACACCGGGGAGCTGTTTTTT.

This clone turned up a few times. The chain employs TRBV5-1 and TRBJ2-3; 7 bases line up with TRBD1. This CDR3 spans 15 amino acids. Germline CDR1 is SGHRS and CDR2 is YFSETQ. J lost 6 bases, V lost 0 bases, and 7 bases had no gene match. This CDR3 reads CASSLAGTVRDTQYF. The CDR3, as DNA: TGCGCCAGCAGCTTGGCGGGGACAGTTCGGGATACGCAGTATTTT.

The chain links TRBV29-1 to TRBJ2-3, with TRBD2 as a possible D gene (6 bases). This CDR3 is 16 amino acids long. Germline lookup yields CDR1 SQVTM and CDR2 ANQGSEA. V lost 1 base and J 1 base, leaving 15 bases between the germline ends. The CDR3 here is CSVEVWEAPGTDTQYF. In DNA form, the CDR3 reads TGCAGCGTTGAAGTGTGGGAGGCCCCTGGCACAGATACGCAGTATTTT.

The rearrangement links TRBV30 to TRBJ1-6; D is undetermined. Germline lookup yields CDR1 GTSNPN and CDR2 SVGIG (reference sequence). Trimming removed 4 bases at V and 5 bases at J, with 9 bases between. The CDR3 is 13 amino acids. The CDR3 coding sequence is TGTGCCTGGACGGACTTTGATAATTCACCCCTCCACTTT. This sequence encodes CAWTDFDNSPLHF. The full variable domain, in which reference TRBV30 and TRBJ1-6 provide the parts outside the CDR3, is SQTIHQWPATLVQPVGSPLSLECTVEGTSNPNLYWYRQAAGRGLQLLFYSVGIGQISSEVPQNLSASRPQDRQFILSSKKLLLSDSGFYLCAWTDFDNSPLHFGNGTRLTVT.

The rearrangement joins TRBV5-1 to TRBJ1-2, with a tentative D call TRBD1 (5 bases). Trimming shortened V by 4 bases and J by 2 bases, and 9 bases separated the two germline ends. The CDR3 is made up of 13 amino acids. Germline CDR1 reads SGHRS; CDR2 reads YFSETQ. The CDR3 here is CASSQGRNYGYTF. The CDR3 DNA reads as TGCGCCAGCAGCCAGGGACGGAACTATGGCTACACCTTC.

The chain couples TRBV7-9 to TRBJ2-7; 14 bases match TRBD2. The CDR3 loop spans 19 amino acids. Germline assignment: CDR1 SEHNR and CDR2 FQNEAQ (reference sequence). After removal of 5 bases from V and 1 base from J, the junction contained 13 bases not matched to a gene. The CDR3 sequence: CASSPRLAGGLRMSYEQYF. The DNA for the CDR3 is TGTGCCAGCAGCCCGCGACTAGCGGGGGGGCTAAGGATGTCCTACGAGCAGTACTTC. The full variable domain, in which reference TRBV7-9 and TRBJ2-7 provide the parts outside the CDR3, is DTGVSQNPRHKITKRGQNVTFRCDPISEHNRLYWYRQTLGQGPEFLTYFQNEAQLEKSRLLSDRFSAERPKGSFSTLEIQRTEQGDSAMYLCASSPRLAGGLRMSYEQYFGPGTRLTVT.

The chain is built from TRBV6-6 and TRBJ2-5; no clear D gene. V was trimmed by 7 bases and J by 2 bases, leaving 14 bases between them. The CDR3 covers 14 residues. Germline CDR1 and CDR2: MNHNY and SVGAGI (reference sequence). The chain's CDR3 is CASTLSALQETQYF. The CDR3 DNA reads as TGTGCCAGCACCCTTAGTGCATTACAAGAGACCCAGTACTTC.

The chain recombines TRBV7-9 with TRBJ2-2; D may match TRBD1 or TRBD2 (5 bases each). The V end was cut by 5 bases, the J end by 4 bases, with 17 bases between. The CDR3 has 16 amino acids. Germline V lookup: CDR1 SEHNR, CDR2 FQNEAQ (reference sequence). In nucleotides, the CDR3 is TGTGCCAGCAGCCCCCTTCGCATGGGGGTCACCGGGGAGCTGTTTTTT. Its protein is CASSPLRMGVTGELFF.

This clone was counted once. This rearrangement joins TRBV2 to TRBJ1-1; D might be TRBD1 (5 bases). CDR1 and CDR2 from the germline V gene are SNHLY and FYNNEI. The CDR3 spans 14 residues. Trimming stripped 6 bases from V and 3 bases from J, with 14 bases between. The CDR3 protein is CASSNYGGDTEAFF. DNA of the CDR3: TGTGCCAGCAGCAACTACGGGGGGGACACTGAAGCTTTCTTT.

The J gene is TRBJ2-5, the V gene TRBV5-1; D is uncertain. The CDR3 extends over 11 amino acids. V lost 4 bases and J 2 bases, leaving 3 bases between the germline ends. CDR1 is SGHRS and CDR2 is YFSETQ in the germline V gene. The CDR3 coding sequence is TGCGCCAGCAGCCAGCAAGAGACCCAGTACTTC. Its protein is CASSQQETQYF.

The V gene is TRBV20-1, the J gene TRBJ2-7; unclear D gene. The germline gives CDR1 DFQATT, CDR2 SNEGSKA (reference sequence). With 3 bases removed from V and 3 bases from J, the gap between germline ends came to 3 bases. This CDR3 is 10 amino acids long. The CDR3 protein is CSASNYEQYF. The CDR3 DNA sequence: TGCAGTGCTAGTAACTACGAGCAGTACTTC.

This chain joins TRBV5-6 and TRBJ2-5; no definite D call. Germline CDR1 SGHDT, CDR2 YYEEEE. The V and J ends lost 2 bases and 2 bases respectively, with 13 bases between them. The CDR3 is 15 amino acids. CDR3 loop: CASSFIGGDQETQYF. In nucleotides, the CDR3 is TGTGCCAGCAGCTTTATCGGCGGCGATCAAGAGACCCAGTACTTC.